This TCR beta chain stems from a study of blood T cell repertoires in COVID-19. Study in general: The origin of the acute and convalescent COVID-19 samples was the United States, Italy and Spain. The analysed material was cDNA or gDNA that came from T cells, B-cell-depleted T cells, or PBMCs.

Original data processing: The assay estimated nucleated cells by amplifying reference gene primers. Measured with immunoSEQ multiplex PCR; TCRdb has only the in-frame clones, and not every one. V, J and clone size are taken as reported in that table, and D and trimming were inferred from the DNA itself. The sample has 150,000 to 170,000 clones, roughly 80% seen once. V lost 5 bases and J lost 3; bases outside the gene matches: 5. There are 14 residues in the CDR3. Looked up from germline, CDR1 is SGHTA and CDR2 is FQGNSA. This sequence was found in an elderly man with acute or convalescent COVID-19. This chain joins TRBV7-2 and TRBJ2-7; 9 positions agree with TRBD1. Sequencing was done on a sample of peripheral blood. The CDR3 protein is CASSPGTGNYEQYF. For the CDR3, the DNA is TGTGCCAGCAGCCCCGGGACAGGGAACTACGAGCAGTACTTC.